The clone carrying this T cell receptor beta chain was counted only a few times. The antigen remains undetermined. The CDR3 is 12 amino acids. The ends were cut back, 2 bases at V and 6 bases at J, with 8 bases in the middle. The data were obtained in a study of identical twins. Study-wide points: Out-of-frame TCR alpha sharing observed in monozygotic twins exceeded model estimates.

MiXCR, run by TCRdb on the 5' RACE reads, gives a single entry per CDR3 protein. The sample contains 690,000 or so distinct CDR3 sequences, over 8.5% of which appear only once. The same specimen was also included in a second study, on yellow fever vaccine responses in identical twins. That work states: In identical twins, vaccine T cell responses appeared partly shared and partly individual.

The chain combines TRBV12-3 or TRBV12-4 with TRBJ2-7, with no clear D. Sequenced: PBMCs. The TCR sequence derives from a woman between 18 and 30 years old in good health. The CDR3 region is CASSLRSSEQYF. CDR3 bases: TGTGCCAGCAGTTTACGTAGCTCCGAGCAGTACTTC.